Listed here are 17 T cell receptor beta chains from one sample, sequenced in a study of immune characterization of retroperitoneal liposarcoma. Each CDR3 protein gets one entry after TCRdb re-called the PCR reads with MiXCR. Of 2,000 to 3,000 distinct CDR3 sequences in the sample, about 50% were seen once. Sequencing was done on a sample of tumor tissue. These receptors all come from a female donor with retroperitoneal liposarcoma.

This clonotype was recorded only once. V usage is TRBV7-8 and J usage is TRBJ2-5; 14 bases align to TRBD2. The assigned J gene may be wrong: the sequence end matches TRBJ2-1 better. The CDR3 is 19 amino acids. Germline values: CDR1 SGHVS, CDR2 FQNEAQ. The CDR3 is CASSLPGTSGSSTEETQFF. The CDR3, as DNA: TGTGCCAGCAGCTTACCCGGGACTAGCGGGAGCTCTACGGAAGAGACCCAGTTCTTC.

The chain recombines TRBV10-2 with TRBJ2-3; 13 bases align to TRBD2. Germline assignment: CDR1 WSHSY and CDR2 SAAADI. V dropped 6 bases and J dropped 6; count of bases not matched to a gene: 6. The CDR3 length is 15 residues. The CDR3 DNA reads TGCGCCAGCAGAGGACTAGCGGGAGCGATCGATACGCAGTATTTT. It translates to CASRGLAGAIDTQYF.

The rearrangement links TRBV6-6 to TRBJ2-3; perhaps D is TRBD1 or TRBD2 (5 bases each). TRBJ2-7 matches the DNA end more closely, so the J call is doubtful. Germline V gene sequence: CDR1 MNHNY, CDR2 SVGAGI (reference sequence). The CDR3 sequence is 15 residues long. The CDR3 loop reads CASSYRGPSPYEQYF. The CDR3 bases are TGTGCCAGCAGTTACAGGGGACCAAGCCCGTACGAGCAGTACTTC.

The chain couples TRBV12-3 or TRBV12-4 to TRBJ2-5; D gene uncertain. Trimming removed 4 bases from V and 4 bases from J, with 16 bases in between. The CDR3 is 15 residues long. The CDR3 reads CASSSGSTMLETQYF. Here the CDR3 DNA reads TGTGCCAGCAGTTCTGGTTCCACCATGTTAGAGACCCAGTACTTC.

The chain recombines TRBV6-1 with TRBJ2-1; 7 nucleotides agree with TRBD2. Unmatched junction bases numbered 10, after V lost 11 bases and J lost 6 bases. The CDR3 consists of 13 residues. The germline CDR1 and CDR2 sequences are MNHNS and SASEGT. As DNA, the CDR3 is TGTGCCGGGGGGGGATTCGGGTTCAATGAGCAGTTCTTC. Residues: CAGGGFGFNEQFF.

This chain connects TRBV6-8 to TRBJ2-1, with D unclear. The DNA end lines up better with TRBJ2-5; the J call may be wrong. Germline V gene sequence: CDR1 MNHGY, CDR2 SAAAGT. This CDR3 comprises 10 residues. CDR3 nucleotide sequence: TGTGCCGCAGGCGGAGAGACCCAGTACTTC. Residues: CAAGGETQYF.

This chain connects TRBV7-8 to TRBJ2-1; 12 bases fit TRBD2. The germline gives CDR1 SGHVS, CDR2 FQNEAQ. This CDR3 is 17 amino acids long. J gave up 10 bases and V 5 bases, and 15 bases lay outside the gene matches. CDR3 region: CASSLPRLAGANYEQFF. The CDR3 coding sequence is TGTGCCAGCAGCCTACCCCGACTAGCGGGAGCGAACTACGAGCAGTTCTTC.

The rearrangement links TRBV27 to TRBJ2-6; D is uncertain. V shed 5 bases and J shed 1 base, with 9 bases lying between them. CDR3 size: 15 residues. Germline CDR1 MNHEY, CDR2 SMNVEV (reference sequence). The CDR3 loop is CASSAQGSGANVLTF. CDR3 DNA: TGTGCCAGCAGTGCGCAAGGGTCTGGGGCCAACGTCCTGACTTTC.

This clonotype has only a few counts. The chain couples TRBV6-1 to TRBJ1-3; D is unresolved. The CDR3 runs to 14 residues. V was shortened by 8 bases and J by 3 bases, with 14 bases between the two germline ends. CDR1 MNHNS and CDR2 SASEGT come from the germline V gene. The CDR3 coding sequence is TGTGCCAGCGGCGGTTTGTTCTTTGGAAACACCATATATTTT. Translation: CASGGLFFGNTIYF.

J is TRBJ2-1 and V is TRBV6-5, with 12 positions matching TRBD2. Germline CDR1 MNHEY, CDR2 SVGAGI. Germline trimming cut 5 bases from V and 5 bases from J; bases unmatched to any gene: 7. This CDR3 is built from 16 residues. CDR3 DNA sequence: TGTGCCAGCAGTCCTCTAGCGGGAGGGCCCCACAATGAGCAGTTCTTC. Translation gives CASSPLAGGPHNEQFF.

There are a few counts of this clonotype. This clone may be a read error of a much larger clone one base away. This chain joins TRBV6-1 and TRBJ2-1, with D hard to call. Germline V lookup: CDR1 MNHNS, CDR2 SASEGT. This CDR3 contains 13 residues. V shed 5 bases and J shed 10 bases, with 15 bases lying between them. CDR3 loop: CASSPHLLYEQFF. DNA of the CDR3: TGTGCCAGCAGTCCCCACCTTTTATACGAGCAGTTCTTC.

This chain links TRBV7-8 with TRBJ2-7; TRBD1 agrees at 9 bases. Matching the DNA end better, TRBJ2-5 makes the J call doubtful. The CDR3 length is 17 residues. Germline assignment: CDR1 SGHVS and CDR2 FQNEAQ. For the CDR3, the DNA is TGTGCCAGCAGCTTAGGAACAGGGGGCCACTGGGGATGGACCCAGTACTTC. It encodes CASSLGTGGHWGWTQYF.

The chain joins TRBV12-3 or TRBV12-4 to TRBJ2-2, with D hard to call. V lost 5 bases and J 7 bases, leaving 8 bases between the germline ends. This CDR3 spans 12 amino acids. This CDR3 reads CASSPRLGELFF. The CDR3 region has the DNA TGTGCCAGCAGTCCACGCCTCGGGGAGCTGTTTTTT.

In its sample, this clonotype ranks as large. The chain links TRBV14 to TRBJ2-1; D may be TRBD2 (5 bases). With 4 bases removed from V and 9 bases from J, the gap between germline ends came to 19 bases. CDR1 is SGHDN, CDR2 FVKESK, per germline. CDR3 length: 15 amino acids. The CDR3 sequence is CASSPAGGGGVEQFF. The DNA for the CDR3 is TGTGCCAGCAGCCCCGCCGGAGGAGGCGGAGTTGAGCAGTTCTTC.

This clonotype was observed a single time. V and J are TRBV6-1 and TRBJ1-5; D is ambiguous. V lost 4 bases and J lost 2, with 6 bases in between. Germline V lookup: CDR1 MNHNS, CDR2 SASEGT. This CDR3 spans 13 amino acids. CDR3 in amino acids: CASSGGGNQPQHF. The CDR3 nucleotides read TGTGCCAGCAGTGGGGGAGGCAATCAGCCCCAGCATTTT.

Within the sample, this clonotype is medium-sized. The CDR3: CASSDKYRGKYEQYF. CDR3 nucleotide sequence: TGTGCCAGCAGTGATAAGTACAGAGGAAAGTACGAGCAGTACTTC. The chain recombines TRBV6-1 with TRBJ2-7; D gene unclear. Per the germline V gene, CDR1 is MNHNS and CDR2 is SASEGT. The V gene lost 3 bases and the J gene lost 4 bases, with 16 bases spanning the gap. The CDR3 runs 15 residues.

The chain is built from TRBV7-2 and TRBJ2-7, with D hard to call. The last part of the DNA fits TRBJ2-5 better; the J call may be wrong. Germline CDR1 SGHTA, CDR2 FQGNSA. The CDR3 contains 14 residues. The CDR3 sequence is CASSLNGLQETQYF. The CDR3 DNA reads TGTGCCAGCAGCTTAAACGGTCTCCAAGAGACCCAGTACTTC.